A selection of T cell receptor beta chains follows, all from one sample in a study of blood T cell repertoires in COVID-19. Generated by immunoSEQ multiplex PCR, the TCRdb table keeps only in-frame clones and is missing some. The sample consists of roughly 300,000 clones, 80% to 90% of them appearing once. Input material: PBMCs or T cells enriched from blood (not recorded which). The receptors were sampled from a woman aged 30 to 39 who had recovered from COVID-19. The CDR3 runs from the conserved cysteine through the conserved F or W. Each record gives: CDR3 protein, CDR3 DNA, J gene, D gene, V gene, clone size. A D gene is named only where the DNA matches it firmly. Size is stated for part of the rows, as once, few or many counts, or as a class when the clone is expanded.

CDR3 protein: CASSEPGTSTDTQYF; CDR3 DNA: TGCGCCAGCAGTGAGCCGGGAACTAGCACAGATACGCAGTATTTT; J gene: TRBJ2-3; D gene: -; V gene: TRBV10-1; clone size: -
CDR3 protein: CASRGGSNEQFF; CDR3 DNA: TGTGCCAGCAGGGGGGGAAGCAATGAGCAGTTCTTC; J gene: TRBJ2-1; D gene: -; V gene: TRBV6-5; clone size: -
CDR3 protein: CASSAPEDQETQYF; CDR3 DNA: TGTGCCAGCAGCGCCCCAGAGGACCAAGAGACCCAGTACTTC; J gene: TRBJ2-5; D gene: -; V gene: TRBV9; clone size: -
CDR3 protein: CASSSSGGPSYNEQFF; CDR3 DNA: TGTGCCAGCAGCTCTAGCGGGGGGCCTTCCTACAATGAGCAGTTCTTC; J gene: TRBJ2-1; D gene: TRBD2; V gene: TRBV11-3; clone size: -
CDR3 protein: CASSVEAGANYGYTF; CDR3 DNA: TGTGCCAGCAGCGTAGAAGCAGGGGCTAACTATGGCTACACCTTC; J gene: TRBJ1-2; D gene: -; V gene: TRBV9; clone size: -
CDR3 protein: CASSLTGYLYNSPLHF; CDR3 DNA: TGCGCCAGCAGCTTGACAGGGTATCTCTATAATTCACCCCTCCACTTT; J gene: TRBJ1-6; D gene: -; V gene: TRBV5-1; clone size: few
CDR3 protein: CASIQLSYNEQFF; CDR3 DNA: TGTGCCAGCATTCAACTTAGCTACAATGAGCAGTTCTTC; J gene: TRBJ2-1; D gene: -; V gene: TRBV2; clone size: -
CDR3 protein: CASRLGLSNTEELFF; CDR3 DNA: TGTGCCAGCAGGTTGGGACTTTCGAACACCGAGGAGCTGTTTTTT; J gene: TRBJ2-2; D gene: -; V gene: TRBV7-2; clone size: -
CDR3 protein: CASSLDRVDTGELFF; CDR3 DNA: TGTGCCAGCAGCCTTGACAGGGTAGACACCGGGGAGCTGTTTTTT; J gene: TRBJ2-2; D gene: TRBD1; V gene: TRBV6-5; clone size: -
CDR3 protein: CATSDSQGATGNTIYF; CDR3 DNA: TGTGCCACCAGTGACTCCCAGGGGGCGACGGGAAACACCATATATTTT; J gene: TRBJ1-3; D gene: TRBD1; V gene: TRBV24-1; clone size: -
CDR3 protein: CASSVEGAEPPNYGYTF; CDR3 DNA: TGTGCCAGCAGCGTAGAGGGGGCAGAACCTCCTAACTATGGCTACACCTTC; J gene: TRBJ1-2; D gene: TRBD1; V gene: TRBV9; clone size: -
CDR3 protein: CASRWIGGNTEAFF; CDR3 DNA: TGCGCCAGCAGGTGGATAGGGGGAAACACTGAAGCTTTCTTT; J gene: TRBJ1-1; D gene: -; V gene: TRBV4-1; clone size: -
CDR3 protein: CASCSHGDISAEAFF; CDR3 DNA: TGTGCCAGCTGCTCACATGGGGACATTTCGGCTGAAGCTTTCTTT; J gene: TRBJ1-1; D gene: -; V gene: TRBV21-1; clone size: -
CDR3 protein: CATDRQGHYGYTF; CDR3 DNA: TGTGCCACCGACCGACAGGGCCACTATGGCTACACCTTC; J gene: TRBJ1-2; D gene: TRBD1; V gene: TRBV12-3/TRBV12-4; clone size: -
CDR3 protein: CASKAGGLVDTQYF; CDR3 DNA: TGCGCCAGCAAAGCGGGGGGCTTAGTAGATACGCAGTATTTT; J gene: TRBJ2-3; D gene: TRBD2; V gene: TRBV5-1; clone size: -
CDR3 protein: CASSMDHRQAYPGNTIYF; CDR3 DNA: TGTGCCAGTAGTATGGACCATAGACAGGCCTACCCTGGAAACACCATATATTTT; J gene: TRBJ1-3; D gene: -; V gene: TRBV19; clone size: -
CDR3 protein: CASSPQTGVNYGYTF; CDR3 DNA: TGTGCCAGCAGCCCGCAGACAGGGGTAAACTATGGCTACACCTTC; J gene: TRBJ1-2; D gene: TRBD1; V gene: TRBV11-2; clone size: -
CDR3 protein: CASSDEGQVNYGYTF; CDR3 DNA: TGTGCCAGCAGTGACGAGGGACAGGTAAACTATGGCTACACCTTC; J gene: TRBJ1-2; D gene: TRBD1; V gene: TRBV9; clone size: once
CDR3 protein: CASSSSGGLYNEQFF; CDR3 DNA: TGTGCCAGCAGCAGCAGCGGGGGGTTATACAATGAGCAGTTCTTC; J gene: TRBJ2-1; D gene: TRBD2; V gene: TRBV5-6; clone size: -
CDR3 protein: CASSVNRGRDDYGYTF; CDR3 DNA: TGTGCCAGCAGCGTAAACAGGGGGCGCGATGACTATGGCTACACCTTC; J gene: TRBJ1-2; D gene: TRBD1; V gene: TRBV11-2; clone size: -
CDR3 protein: CASSITPGQIVEAFF; CDR3 DNA: TGTGCCAGTAGTATAACACCGGGACAAATAGTGGAAGCTTTCTTT; J gene: TRBJ1-1; D gene: -; V gene: TRBV19; clone size: -
CDR3 protein: CASSLVRKDPRAGNTIYF; CDR3 DNA: TGCGCCAGCAGCTTGGTACGTAAGGATCCGAGGGCTGGAAACACCATATATTTT; J gene: TRBJ1-3; D gene: -; V gene: TRBV5-1; clone size: once
CDR3 protein: CASSLQGNTEAFF; CDR3 DNA: TGCGCCAGCAGCTTGCAGGGCAACACTGAAGCTTTCTTT; J gene: TRBJ1-1; D gene: -; V gene: TRBV5-1; clone size: few
CDR3 protein: CASSYQLDPDTQYF; CDR3 DNA: TGTGCCAGCAGTTACCAACTAGACCCAGATACGCAGTATTTT; J gene: TRBJ2-3; D gene: -; V gene: TRBV6-5; clone size: -
CDR3 protein: CASSPGGEVDTQYF; CDR3 DNA: TGTGCCAGCAGCCCCGGGGGAGAAGTGGATACGCAGTATTTT; J gene: TRBJ2-3; D gene: -; V gene: TRBV7-9; clone size: -
CDR3 protein: CAILDRTNTGELFF; CDR3 DNA: TGTGCCATCCTTGACAGGACGAACACCGGGGAGCTGTTTTTT; J gene: TRBJ2-2; D gene: -; V gene: TRBV11-2; clone size: -
CDR3 protein: CASRLIREFGYGYTF; CDR3 DNA: TGTGCCAGCAGATTAATTAGGGAGTTTGGCTATGGCTACACCTTC; J gene: TRBJ1-2; D gene: -; V gene: TRBV14; clone size: -
CDR3 protein: CATSREDRRGSPLHF; CDR3 DNA: TGTGCCACCAGCAGAGAGGACAGGCGAGGTTCACCCCTCCACTTT; J gene: TRBJ1-6; D gene: TRBD1; V gene: TRBV15; clone size: -